Following are 9 T cell receptor beta chains from one sample sequenced in a study of cytomegalovirus exposure and HLA in healthy donors. Primers: 60 Vbeta forward and 13 Jbeta reverse. The method was immunoSEQ multiplex PCR; TCRdb's version includes in-frame clones alone and lacks a portion of them. Its table records about 84,000 clones. The specimen sequenced was PBMCs. These receptors all stem from a man over 45 in good health and CMV-seronegative.

The V and J genes are TRBV28 and TRBJ2-7; D unresolved. Trimming cost V 9 bases and J 0 bases, with 15 bases left between them. This CDR3 comprises 14 residues. CDR1 is MDHEN, CDR2 SYDVKM, per germline. CDR3 coding DNA: TGTGCCAGTACCGACTTCACATCCTCCTACGAGCAGTACTTC. Its protein product is CASTDFTSSYEQYF.

This CDR3 reads CASSLGQMYQETQYF. The CDR3 nucleotides are TGTGCCAGCAGCTTGGGACAGATGTACCAAGAGACCCAGTACTTC. The chain is built from TRBV5-4 and TRBJ2-5; D might be TRBD1 (5 bases). With 0 bases removed from V and 0 bases from J, the gap between germline ends came to 9 bases. The CDR3 sequence is 15 residues long. Germline values: CDR1 SGHNT, CDR2 YYREEE (reference sequence).

The genes are TRBV7-2 and TRBJ2-3; D unresolved. This CDR3 spans 15 amino acids. V gave up 2 bases and J gave up 6 bases, with 15 bases separating them. Germline V gene sequence: CDR1 SGHTA, CDR2 FQGNSA. The CDR3, as DNA: TGTGCCAGCAGCTTATTTTCGCCGAGCAGGGATACGCAGTATTTT. This sequence encodes CASSLFSPSRDTQYF.

The V call is TRBV14, the J call TRBJ2-7, with 9 bases aligning to TRBD1. The J segment lost 5 bases and the V segment lost 5 bases, leaving 10 bases of the junction unmatched. This CDR3 comprises 15 residues. Germline V gives CDR1 SGHDN, CDR2 FVKESK. The CDR3 DNA is TGTGCCAGCAGCTCTCCCGGGACAGGGATGGACGAGCAGTACTTC. It encodes CASSSPGTGMDEQYF.

The J gene is TRBJ1-2, the V gene TRBV28, with D unresolved. This CDR3 comprises 15 residues. CDR1 and CDR2 (germline): MDHEN, SYDVKM. V was shortened by 2 bases and J by 0 bases, with 10 bases between the two germline ends. The CDR3 region has the DNA TGTGCCAGCAGTTTAGTCGCAGGCACTAACTATGGCTACACCTTC. Translated: CASSLVAGTNYGYTF.

The V gene is TRBV19, the J gene TRBJ2-7; tentative D call: TRBD1 (6 bases). The V gene's germline CDR1 is LNHDA and CDR2 SQIVND (reference sequence). The V end was cut by 5 bases, the J end by 7 bases, with 15 bases between. This CDR3 contains 13 residues. In DNA, the CDR3 is TGTGCCAGTAGTTCCGGGGACATGTGGGAGCAGTACTTC. Its translation: CASSSGDMWEQYF.

The chain has TRBV10-3 and TRBJ1-1; the D gene is possibly TRBD1 (5 bases). CDR1 is ENHRY, CDR2 SYGVKD, per germline. Between the trimmed V and J ends, which lost 4 bases and 6 bases, there was a span of 9 bases. CDR3 size: 12 residues. CDR3 bases: TGTGCCATCAGTGGAACAGGAGCTGAAGCTTTCTTT. This sequence encodes CAISGTGAEAFF.

The chain combines TRBV7-2 with TRBJ1-3, with D possibly TRBD1 on 5 matching bases. Germline V lookup: CDR1 SGHTA, CDR2 FQGNSA. Trimming pared 5 bases from V and 4 bases from J, leaving 9 bases between. The CDR3 contains 13 residues. CDR3 sequence: CASSRTTGNTIYF. The CDR3 coding sequence is TGTGCCAGCAGCCGGACAACGGGAAACACCATATATTTT.

This chain links TRBV5-1 with TRBJ2-2, with D perhaps matching TRBD1 (5 bases). Germline V gives CDR1 SGHRS, CDR2 YFSETQ. V lost 7 bases, J lost 1 base, and 11 bases lay in between. This CDR3 spans 14 amino acids. CDR3 residues: CASQGALNTGELFF. CDR3 in DNA: TGCGCCAGCCAAGGGGCGTTGAACACCGGGGAGCTGTTTTTT.